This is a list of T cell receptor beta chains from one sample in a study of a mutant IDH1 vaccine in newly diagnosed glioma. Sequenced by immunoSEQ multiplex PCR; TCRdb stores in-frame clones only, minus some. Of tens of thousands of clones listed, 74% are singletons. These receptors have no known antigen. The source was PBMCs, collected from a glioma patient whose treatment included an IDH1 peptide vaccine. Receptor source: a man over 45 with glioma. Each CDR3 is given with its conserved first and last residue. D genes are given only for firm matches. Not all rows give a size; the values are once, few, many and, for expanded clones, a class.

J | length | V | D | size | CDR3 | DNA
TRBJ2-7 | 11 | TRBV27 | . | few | CASRRGAEQYF | TGTGCCAGCCGCCGGGGGGCCGAGCAGTACTTC
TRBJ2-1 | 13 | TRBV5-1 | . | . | CASSVGSRDEQFF | TGCGCCAGCAGCGTCGGGAGTAGAGATGAGCAGTTCTTC
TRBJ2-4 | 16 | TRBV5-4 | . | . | CASSTPSGLAKNIQYF | TGTGCCAGCAGCACGCCGTCGGGATTAGCCAAAAACATTCAGTACTTC
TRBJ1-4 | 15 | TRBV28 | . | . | CASSNPGALGEKLFF | TGTGCCAGCAGCAACCCAGGGGCTTTAGGTGAAAAACTGTTTTTT
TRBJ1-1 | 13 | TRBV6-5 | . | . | CASTYGLNTEAFF | TGTGCCAGCACTTACGGCCTAAACACTGAAGCTTTCTTT
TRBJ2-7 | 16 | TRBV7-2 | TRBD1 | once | CASSPSSGTGGYEQYF | TGTGCCAGCAGCCCCTCTTCCGGGACAGGGGGCTACGAGCAGTACTTC
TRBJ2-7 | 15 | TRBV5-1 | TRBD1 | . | CASSLEGQGSNEQYF | TGCGCCAGCAGCCTGGAGGGACAGGGTTCCAACGAGCAGTACTTC
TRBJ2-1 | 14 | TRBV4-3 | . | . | CASSQVGSDHEQFF | TGCGCCAGCAGCCAAGTAGGGTCCGACCATGAGCAGTTCTTC
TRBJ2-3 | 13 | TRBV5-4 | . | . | CASSLPITDTQYF | TGTGCCAGCAGCCTTCCGATCACAGATACGCAGTATTTT
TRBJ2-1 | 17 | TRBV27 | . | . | CASSLRPGRERYNEQFF | TGTGCCAGCAGTTTACGCCCTGGACGGGAACGCTACAATGAGCAGTTCTTC
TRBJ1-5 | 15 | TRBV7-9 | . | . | CASSLGGQGDQPQHF | TGTGCCAGCAGTTTGGGAGGGCAGGGAGATCAGCCCCAGCATTTT
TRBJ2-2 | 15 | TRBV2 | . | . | CASKGGFSNTGELFF | TGTGCCAGCAAGGGAGGCTTTTCGAACACCGGGGAGCTGTTTTTT
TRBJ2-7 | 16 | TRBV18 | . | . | CASSLQGRPFHYEQYF | TGTGCCAGCTCACTCCAGGGGCGCCCCTTCCATTACGAGCAGTACTTC
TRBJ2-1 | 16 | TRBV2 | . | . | CASSEGGYGSYNEQFF | TGTGCCAGCAGTGAGGGGGGATACGGCTCCTACAATGAGCAGTTCTTC
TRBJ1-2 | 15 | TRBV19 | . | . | CASSPARGQNYGYTF | TGTGCCAGTAGCCCAGCCAGGGGCCAGAACTATGGCTACACCTTC
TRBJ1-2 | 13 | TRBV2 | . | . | CASSVGSLGGYTF | TGTGCCAGCAGTGTTGGGTCCCTCGGTGGCTACACCTTC
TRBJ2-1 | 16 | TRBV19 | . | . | CASRLGAGEKHNEQFF | TGTGCCAGCAGGCTCGGGGCTGGGGAGAAACACAATGAGCAGTTCTTC
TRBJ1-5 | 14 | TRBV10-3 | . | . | CAISGNTGNQPQHF | TGTGCCATCAGTGGGAATACGGGCAATCAGCCCCAGCATTTT
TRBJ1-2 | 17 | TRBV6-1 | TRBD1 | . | CASSEHVEQGAVYGYTF | TGTGCCAGCAGTGAACATGTCGAACAGGGGGCCGTCTATGGCTACACCTTC
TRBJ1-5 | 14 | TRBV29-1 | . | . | CSVGLGQTNQPQHF | TGCAGCGTTGGCCTCGGACAGACCAATCAGCCCCAGCATTTT
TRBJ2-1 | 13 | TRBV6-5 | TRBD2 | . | CASGGGSYNEQFF | TGTGCCAGCGGGGGGGGGTCCTACAATGAGCAGTTCTTC
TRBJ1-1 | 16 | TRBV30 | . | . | CACSWGFESPFTEAFF | TGTGCCTGTAGCTGGGGGTTTGAGTCACCCTTCACTGAAGCTTTCTTT
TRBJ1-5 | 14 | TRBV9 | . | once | CAKNYEGRREPQHF | TGTGCCAAAAATTATGAGGGGAGGAGAGAGCCCCAGCATTTT
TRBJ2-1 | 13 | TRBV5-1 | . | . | CASSLEAVNEQFF | TGCGCCAGCAGCTTGGAAGCTGTTAATGAGCAGTTCTTC
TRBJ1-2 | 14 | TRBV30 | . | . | CAWSVREGGYGYTF | TGTGCCTGGAGTGTACGGGAAGGGGGTTATGGCTACACCTTC
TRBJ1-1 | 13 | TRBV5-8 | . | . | CASSSYERPEAFF | TGTGCCAGCAGCTCGTACGAACGGCCTGAAGCTTTCTTT
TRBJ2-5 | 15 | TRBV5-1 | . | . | CASSLGAGREETQYF | TGCGCCAGCAGCTTAGGGGCGGGGCGGGAAGAGACCCAGTACTTC
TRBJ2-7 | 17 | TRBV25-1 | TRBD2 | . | CASSDLRGGLARPKQYF | TGTGCCAGCAGTGATCTAAGGGGAGGACTAGCGAGACCCAAGCAGTACTTC
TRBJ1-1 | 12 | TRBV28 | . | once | CASSSRVTEAFF | TGTGCCAGCAGTTCAAGGGTAACTGAAGCTTTCTTT
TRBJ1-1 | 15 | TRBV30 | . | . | CAWSVGKNTNTEAFF | TGTGCCTGGAGTGTCGGGAAAAATACGAACACTGAAGCTTTCTTT
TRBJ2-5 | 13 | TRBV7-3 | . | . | CASSLNREETQYF | TGTGCCAGCAGCTTAAATAGGGAAGAGACCCAGTACTTC
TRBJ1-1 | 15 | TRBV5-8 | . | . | CASSSLGLLNTEAFF | TGTGCCAGCAGTTCTCTAGGGTTGCTGAACACTGAAGCTTTCTTT
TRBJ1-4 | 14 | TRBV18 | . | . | CASSPRTVYEKLFF | TGTGCCAGCTCACCCCGGACAGTTTATGAAAAACTGTTTTTT
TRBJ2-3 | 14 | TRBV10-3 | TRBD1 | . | CAISGDSNTDTQYF | TGTGCCATCAGTGGGGACAGCAACACAGATACGCAGTATTTT
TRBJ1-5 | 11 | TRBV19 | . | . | CAGGVEQPQHF | TGTGCCGGGGGGGTTGAACAGCCCCAGCATTTT
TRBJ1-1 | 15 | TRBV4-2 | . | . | CASSQDKAAWEEAFF | TGTGCCAGCAGCCAAGATAAGGCAGCCTGGGAAGAAGCTTTCTTT
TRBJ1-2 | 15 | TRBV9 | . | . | CASSVESAGWRGYTF | TGTGCCAGCAGCGTAGAGTCGGCGGGTTGGCGTGGCTACACCTTC
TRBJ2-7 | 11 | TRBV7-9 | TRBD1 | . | CASSPGQEQYF | TGTGCCAGCAGCCCGGGACAGGAGCAGTACTTC
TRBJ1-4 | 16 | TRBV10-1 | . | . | CASKVNRARRGEKLFF | TGCGCCAGCAAGGTTAACAGGGCCCGACGGGGGGAAAAACTGTTTTTT
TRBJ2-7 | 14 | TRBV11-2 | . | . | CASSFQTATYEQYF | TGTGCCAGCAGCTTTCAGACAGCCACCTACGAGCAGTACTTC
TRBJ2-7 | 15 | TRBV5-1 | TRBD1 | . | CASSLTQGTPYEQYF | TGCGCCAGCAGCTTGACACAGGGGACCCCCTACGAGCAGTACTTC
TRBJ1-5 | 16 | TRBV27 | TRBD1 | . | CASSLRQGTGNQPQHF | TGTGCCAGCAGCCTTAGACAGGGAACTGGCAATCAGCCCCAGCATTTT
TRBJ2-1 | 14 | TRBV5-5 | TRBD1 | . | CASSDRTGDNEQFF | TGTGCCAGCAGCGACCGGACAGGGGACAATGAGCAGTTCTTC
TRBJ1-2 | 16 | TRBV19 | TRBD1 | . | CASSAGSAQGAVGYTF | TGTGCCAGTAGTGCGGGTTCCGCACAGGGGGCGGTAGGCTACACCTTC
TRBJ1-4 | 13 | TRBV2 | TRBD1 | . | CASSGQGREKLFF | TGTGCCAGCAGCGGACAGGGAAGGGAAAAACTGTTTTTT
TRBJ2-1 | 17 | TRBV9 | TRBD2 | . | CASSPWTSGVYRNEQFF | TGTGCCAGCAGCCCCTGGACTAGCGGGGTTTACCGGAATGAGCAGTTCTTC
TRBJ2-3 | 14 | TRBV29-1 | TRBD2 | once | CSVRPGGGTDTQYF | TGCAGCGTCAGACCGGGGGGGGGCACAGATACGCAGTATTTT
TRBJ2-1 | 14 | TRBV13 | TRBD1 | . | CASSQGQGYNEQFF | TGTGCCAGCAGCCAGGGACAGGGGTACAATGAGCAGTTCTTC
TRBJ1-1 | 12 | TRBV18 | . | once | CASSQIGTEAFF | TGTGCCAGCTCACAGATCGGCACTGAAGCTTTCTTT
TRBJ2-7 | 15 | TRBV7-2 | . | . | CASSPLGSTLYEQYF | TGTGCCAGCAGCCCCTTAGGGTCTACCCTCTACGAGCAGTACTTC
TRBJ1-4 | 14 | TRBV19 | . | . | CASSINSRGEKLFF | TGTGCCAGTAGTATCAATTCGAGGGGTGAAAAACTGTTTTTT
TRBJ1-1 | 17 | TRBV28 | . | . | CASSLLFPRGGITEAFF | TGTGCCAGCAGTTTACTCTTCCCTAGGGGAGGGATCACTGAAGCTTTCTTT
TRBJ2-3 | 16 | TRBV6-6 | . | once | CASKGGPPLFTDTQYF | TGTGCCAGCAAGGGGGGACCCCCACTTTTCACAGATACGCAGTATTTT